This T cell receptor beta chain stems from a study of T cell responses to AZD1222 COVID-19 vaccine. The protocol was immunoSEQ multiplex PCR, while the TCRdb copy is restricted to in-frame clones and leaves out a portion. Of some 110,000 clones in the sample, more than 70% are singletons; the top ten hold 15% to 20%. The CDR3 loop spans 15 amino acids. The germline CDR1 and CDR2 sequences are MNHEY and SVGAGI. V lost 2 bases and J lost 3, with 13 bases in between. This chain joins TRBV6-5 and TRBJ1-1, with D hard to call. This TCR came from an adult who received the AZD1222 COVID-19 vaccine. Source: peripheral blood, taken 28 days after the second AZD1222 dose. The CDR3 region is CASSYDRGGDTEAFF. The CDR3 DNA reads as TGTGCCAGCAGTTACGATCGCGGTGGGGACACTGAAGCTTTCTTT.